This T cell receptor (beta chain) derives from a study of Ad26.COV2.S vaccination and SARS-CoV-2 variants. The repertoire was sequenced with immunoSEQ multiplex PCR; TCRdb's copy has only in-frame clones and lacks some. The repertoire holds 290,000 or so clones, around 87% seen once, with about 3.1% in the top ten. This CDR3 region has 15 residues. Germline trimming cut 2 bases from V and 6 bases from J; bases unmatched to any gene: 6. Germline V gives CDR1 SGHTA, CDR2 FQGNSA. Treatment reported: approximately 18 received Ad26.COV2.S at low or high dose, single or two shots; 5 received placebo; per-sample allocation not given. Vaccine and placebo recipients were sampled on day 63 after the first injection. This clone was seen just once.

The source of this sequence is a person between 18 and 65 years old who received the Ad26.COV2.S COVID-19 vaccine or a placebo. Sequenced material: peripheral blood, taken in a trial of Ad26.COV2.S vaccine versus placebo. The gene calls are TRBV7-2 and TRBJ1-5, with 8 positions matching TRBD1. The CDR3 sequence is CASSLSGGAGQPQHF. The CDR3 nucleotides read TGTGCCAGCAGCTTATCAGGGGGCGCAGGTCAGCCCCAGCATTTT.